Following are 9 T cell receptor beta chains from one sample sequenced in a study of neurological immune-mediated disorders. A single record per CDR3 protein comes from TCRdb applying MiXCR to the 5' RACE reads. The sample has roughly 49,000 distinct CDR3 sequences, about an eighth seen once. Time point noted: longitudinal time-point 2. The sample was PBMCs. These TCRs come from a male donor with HTLV-1-associated myelopathy (HAM/TSP).

In its sample, this clonotype was seen many times. The V gene is TRBV12-5, the J gene TRBJ1-1; no definite D call. The V and J ends lost 1 base and 3 bases respectively, with 6 bases between them. The CDR3 length is 13 residues. The germline V gene encodes CDR1 LGHNT and CDR2 FRNRAP. The CDR3 protein is CASGLGGYTEAFF. The CDR3, as DNA: TGTGCTAGTGGTTTGGGAGGGTACACTGAAGCTTTCTTT.

This clonotype was seen many times. Here the CDR3 reads CASSIPDRMMGREQYF. In DNA, the CDR3 is TGTGCCAGCAGTATCCCGGACAGGATGATGGGACGCGAGCAGTACTTC. This chain links TRBV6-2 or TRBV6-3 with TRBJ2-7; 7 bases match TRBD1. This CDR3 is 16 amino acids long. The V gene end was trimmed by 5 bases and the J gene end by 6 bases; junction bases not matched to a gene: 16. Germline lookup yields CDR1 MNHEY and CDR2 SVGEGT.

The table lists this clonotype with many counts. The gene calls are TRBV5-1 and TRBJ2-2; possibly TRBD1 or TRBD2 for D (5 bases each). The CDR3 runs 15 residues. Trimming removed 4 bases at V and 4 bases at J, with 14 bases between. Germline V gene data show CDR1 as SGHRS and CDR2 as YFSETQ. Written as DNA, the CDR3 is TGCGCCAGCAGCCCCGGGACCCAATCCACCGGGGAGCTGTTTTTT. Its protein product is CASSPGTQSTGELFF.

This clonotype was detected ten times or more. The CDR3 DNA reads as TGCAGTGCTAGTATCGTAGGGGTTAAGGGTCAGCCCCAGCATTTT. Amino acids: CSASIVGVKGQPQHF. This rearrangement joins TRBV20-1 to TRBJ1-5; D perhaps matches TRBD1 (5 bases). There are 15 residues in the CDR3. The V gene's germline CDR1 is DFQATT and CDR2 SNEGSKA (reference sequence). The ends were cut back, 3 bases at V and 6 bases at J, with 18 bases in the middle.

This clonotype was seen many times. V is TRBV5-6 and J is TRBJ2-3; perhaps TRBD1 as D (6 bases). Trimming removed 1 base at V and 0 bases at J, with 12 bases between. The CDR3 is 16 amino acids. The V gene's germline CDR1 is SGHDT and CDR2 YYEEEE. The CDR3 DNA reads as TGTGCCAGCAGCTTGAATCAGGGGCTCAGCACAGATACGCAGTATTTT. Translated, it gives CASSLNQGLSTDTQYF.

The J gene is TRBJ1-5, the V gene TRBV7-9, with 7 bases that match TRBD1. This CDR3 has 15 residues. V shed 5 bases, J shed 6 bases, and the junction held 10 bases outside the gene matches. CDR1 and CDR2 from the germline V gene are SEHNR and FQNEAQ (reference sequence). As DNA, the CDR3 is TGTGCCAGCAGCAAAGGGGGCAGTCAGGCTCAGCCCCAGCATTTT. This gives the protein CASSKGGSQAQPQHF.

This clonotype occurred many times. The chain has TRBV5-1 and TRBJ1-5; a possible D gene is TRBD1 (5 bases). Germline values: CDR1 SGHRS, CDR2 YFSETQ. This CDR3 is built from 16 residues. Trimming cost V 4 bases and J 3 bases, with 17 bases left between them. The DNA of the CDR3 is TGCGCCAGCAGCCCGTCGGGTCCAGGGCCCAATCAGCCCCAGCATTTT. Translation gives CASSPSGPGPNQPQHF.

This clonotype was seen at least ten times. This chain connects TRBV20-1 to TRBJ1-5; a weak D match, TRBD1 (5 bases). V lost 1 base and J 8 bases, leaving 12 bases between the germline ends. The CDR3 is 13 residues long. Germline CDR1 reads DFQATT; CDR2 reads SNEGSKA (reference sequence). The CDR3 here is CSARGGRGEPQHF. CDR3 sequence (DNA): TGCAGTGCTAGAGGTGGCCGGGGGGAGCCCCAGCATTTT.

This clonotype was found many times. The J gene is TRBJ2-5, the V gene TRBV7-2; either TRBD1 or TRBD2 may supply D (5 bases each). Germline assignment: CDR1 SGHTA and CDR2 FQGNSA. The V end lost 5 bases, the J end lost 4 bases, and 14 bases lay between the germline ends. This CDR3 spans 14 amino acids. The CDR3 coding sequence is TGTGCCAGCAGCCACGGGACCTGGGGAGAGACCCAGTACTTC. Translation: CASSHGTWGETQYF.